This TCR beta chain was observed in a study of blood T cell repertoires in COVID-19. On the study more broadly: From the United States, Italy and Spain came samples of acute and convalescent COVID-19.

Only a few counts were recorded for this clone. V was clipped by 2 bases and J by 5 bases, with 17 bases between them. Germline V CDR1 and CDR2: KGHDR, SFDVKD. The CDR3 has 17 residues. Under the authors' procedure: The authors estimated nucleated cell counts from reference gene primer amplification. The repertoire was sequenced with immunoSEQ multiplex PCR; TCRdb's copy has only in-frame clones and lacks some. V and J calls plus clone size are reproduced from that table; the DNA served to infer D and trimming. The table has 130,000 to 150,000 clones, almost 90% seen once. The sequencing sample was made of peripheral blood. The chain is built from TRBV24-1 and TRBJ2-2; possible D gene TRBD1, 6 bases. This TCR derives from a human donor in a cohort sampled during active COVID-19. The CDR3 reads CATSDYRAHMGTGELFF. The CDR3 region has the DNA TGTGCCACCAGTGATTACAGGGCTCATATGGGGACCGGGGAGCTGTTTTTT.